The T cell receptor (beta chain) described here comes from a study of CD8+CD57+ T cells in acquired aplastic anemia. In patients chosen for sequencing, flow cytometry had shown CD8+CD57+ cell expansion. The use of genomic DNA as template underpinned the TCR beta VDJ and CDR3 profiling. TCRdb recomputed calls from the reads with MiXCR, one row per CDR3 protein. The sample has over 150,000 distinct CDR3 sequences; roughly 49% are singletons. Losses at the gene ends were 7 bases for V and 3 bases for J; bases not matched to a gene: 10. Germline CDR1 and CDR2: MNHNS and SASEGT. This CDR3 has 16 amino acids.

The clonotype was recovered from a human donor with aplastic anemia. V usage is TRBV6-1 and J usage is TRBJ1-4, with TRBD1 matching over 8 bases. Input material: sorted CD4+, CD8+, or CD8+CD57+ T cells (not recorded which) from PBMCs. CDR3 amino acids: CASKMGQGAANEKLFF. CDR3 coding DNA: TGTGCCAGCAAGATGGGGCAGGGGGCGGCTAATGAAAAACTGTTTTTT.